This T cell receptor (beta chain) is drawn from a study of T cell repertoires in cytomegalovirus infection. Whole-study context: Both CMV infection and a matching HLA type were indicated by public TCR beta signatures.

Only a few counts were recorded for this clonotype. The germline gives CDR1 SGHNT, CDR2 YYREEE (reference sequence). Trimming cost V 0 bases and J 3 bases, with 12 bases left between them. This CDR3 contains 15 residues. One entry per CDR3 protein, called by TCRdb with MiXCR from the reads. The sample shows around 350,000 distinct CDR3 sequences, approximately 18% of them seen only once. J is TRBJ1-2 and V is TRBV5-4; D is undetermined. This clonotype was obtained from a human donor in good health (CMV status not recorded). Some clones in this sample may be carry-over from other donors' samples. The material sequenced was PBMCs. The CDR3 sequence: CASSLAGVNDYGYTF. The CDR3 nucleotides are TGTGCCAGCAGCTTGGCCGGGGTGAACGACTATGGCTACACCTTC. The complete variable domain, with remaining parts taken from reference TRBV5-4 and TRBJ1-2, reads ETGVTQSPTHLIKTRGQQVTLRCSSQSGHNTVSWYQQALGQGPQFIFQYYREEENGRGNFPPRFSGLQFPNYSSELNVNALELDDSALYLCASSLAGVNDYGYTFGSGTRLTVV.